This T cell receptor (beta chain) emerged from a study of cytomegalovirus exposure and HLA in healthy donors listed by TCRdb under 2017. Looking at the study overall: According to an earlier analysis of a few hundred of the donors, some 180 million T cells yielded 120 million or so unique TCR beta sequences and around 280 Gb of sequence data. Around 330 gigabases of sequencing data and around 85 million unique TCR sequences made up an early release that covered roughly 670 HLA-typed donors. The genetic ancestry cluster associated with self-reported Caucasian donors included over 80% of the 398 genotyped donors. The study aimed to test whether cataloging public T cell receptors could reveal signatures of past pathogen exposure. The study profiled the T cell repertoires of fewer than 850 subjects by immunosequencing and related them to cytomegalovirus serostatus. A separate validation cohort of about 110 different subjects was used in addition to the roughly 720-subject first cohort. High-throughput TCR immunosequencing, statistical association of individual TCRs with disease status, and machine learning were combined to predict cytomegalovirus infection status. In a later analysis, previously published TCR beta repertoires from 670 or so donors were re-analyzed and high-resolution HLA genotyping was added so that TCR occurrence patterns could be studied. In the later analysis, no new phenotypic data were used to find candidate immune exposures; instead, reliance was placed on TCR beta sequences and their occurrence across donors. To decide whether each TCR beta V gene segment behaved as functional or pseudogenic, an earlier analysis of fewer than 750 of the donors relied on high-throughput TCR beta sequencing. Donor age, sex, ethnicity and CMV serostatus were compiled together with the repertoire data. A later genetic analysis took genome-wide SNP genotypes for about three fifths of the 666 donors and used that subset as a discovery cohort. Every discovery cohort repertoire had been produced on one sequencing platform. HLA typing covered class I and class II loci at four-digit resolution. The number of typed donors differed by locus: 629-630 for A, B, C, DRB1 and DQB1; 500 to 550 for DQA1; about 600 for DPA1; and around 490 for DPB1. Roughly five DR-DQ haplotypes were treated as single units for association and clustering because of strong linkage in the cohort. On average, roughly 240,000 unique TCR beta nucleotide sequences were sequenced per donor among roughly 430 genotyped donors of the cohort, with roughly 18% of those sequences being non-productive. Beyond this particular receptor, the publication reports: The authors suggested that the approach could potentially be generalized to other disease states and immunological phenotypes. The classifier was reported to diagnose cytomegalovirus status with high specificity and sensitivity in both the original and validation cohorts. A further reported finding was that TCR beta sequences accurately predicted the HLA-A and HLA-B alleles for most subjects in the first cohort. Some IMGT-functional V segments, including TRBV6-2 and TRBV6-3, could not be told apart with the 87-base-pair reads, so those segments were excluded. Only TCR beta chains were sequenced in this cohort, and the absence of alpha or paired-chain data limited detectable features. In the study, 150 to 200 TCR beta chains were listed as associated with cytomegalovirus. In a later analysis, most CMV-associated TCR beta chains were found to appear HLA-restricted, with HLA associations seemingly driven largely by CMV exposure. In vitro tests confirmed that a few of the cytomegalovirus-associated TCR beta chains recognize cytomegalovirus antigens. HLA typing was unavailable for some donors at each locus, so association tests used only the typed subset. A later analysis found that HLA-associated TCR beta chains were more clonally expanded and had lower generation probabilities than equally common non-associated chains. The only immune exposure information available for the cohort was CMV serostatus. According to a later analysis, TCR association rates differed among HLA loci, with DRB1 alleles showing the most associated TCRs and HLA-C alleles showing the fewest. A later genetic analysis associated a missense DCLRE1C variant with V-gene and J-gene trimming of TCR beta chains, and an independent cohort replicated the association. In an earlier analysis of approximately 590 of the donors, most TCR beta V segments appeared in productive rearrangements about 87% or about 30% of the time, broadly matching IMGT annotations. Several of the top co-occurrence clusters appeared to be linked to parvovirus B19, influenza, CMV and Epstein-Barr virus, according to a later analysis. Correlated functional status among segregating V segments might be attributable to linkage disequilibrium, but an unknown experimental factor could not be ruled out. A cluster of highly shared sequence variants was judged likely to be a technical artifact of the sequencing pipeline. When HLA alleles, especially DR and DQ, strongly co-occurred, TCR associations were difficult to assign to individual alleles. A later analysis associated 17,000 or so TCR beta sequences with specific HLA alleles at a false discovery rate of 0.05. According to a later genetic analysis, donors in an Asian-associated ancestry cluster had fewer N-insertions in productive TCRs than the approximately 670-donor mean. Because counts were too low, roughly 16 rarely observed V segments, including chromosome 9 orphons, were excluded from the earlier analysis of 500 to 700 of the donors. Most TCR sequences were seen in very few donors, while some public TCRs were found in many individuals. Sequencing depth was assumed to be roughly uniform across donors in the presence/absence analyses, though that assumption may not hold.

For this clone: Its antigen is unknown. Base qualities were left out, and no much larger clone turns up one base away.

From the cysteine through the phenylalanine, the CDR3 covers 11 amino acids. Kept here is only the CDR3 DNA, which spans 33 bases and is read in frame from base 1. A distance of 11 bases separates the germline ends of V and J, which lose 8 bases and 6 bases respectively. CDR1 and CDR2, per the germline V gene (reference sequence), are MNHNY and SVGAGI. The library was obtained by the immunoSEQ multiplex PCR assay. For the multiplex PCR, a mixture combining 60 forward primers for TCR Vbeta segments and 13 reverse primers for TCR Jbeta segments was used. The CDR3 region of rearranged TCR beta genes was amplified from genomic DNA with a multiplex PCR assay. Amplified TCR beta libraries were sequenced as 87-base-pair reads on the Illumina HiSeq System. The study's own analysis went as follows. Across the 700 or so repertoires, a later analysis counted 78 million or so unique TCR beta chains, roughly 11 million of which were shared by at least two donors. A nearest-neighbor algorithm error-corrected the raw reads and collapsed the reads into unique sequences, merging closely related sequences to remove PCR and sequencing errors. Alignment of CDR3 sequences to IMGT reference sequences was used to assign V, D and J gene segments. For a sequence to be retained, a match of at least six nucleotides was required to both a V gene segment and a J gene segment. Rearrangements were classified as productive when the CDR3 lacked stop codons and remained in frame with V and J, and all other rearrangements were classified as non-productive. CDR3 was defined by IMGT convention, running from the second conserved V-encoded cysteine to the conserved J-encoded phenylalanine. Sequences without an unambiguous match to a single V gene segment were excluded from the earlier analysis of approximately 560 of the donors. In an earlier analysis of approximately 590 of the donors, a V segment was called functional when productive rearrangements were above 56.7%, and segregating when the standard deviation between donors exceeded 5%. A statistical classification framework was built to diagnose cytomegalovirus status from the catalog of TCR beta chain sequences. In a later analysis, TCR nucleotide sequences were compared against IMGT/GENE-DB human TR gene sequences so that V and J genes could be assigned. In a later analysis, CDR3 sequences and most-parsimonious VDJ recombination scenarios were assigned using the TCRdist pipeline. In a later analysis, each TCR beta chain was defined by its CDR3 amino acid sequence together with its V-gene family, and reads lacking a unique V-gene family were excluded. As a way to deal with suspected cross-contamination and a sequencing artifact, a later analysis dropped under 600 nucleotide sequences that were highly shared and had low generation probability. A later analysis calculated a clonal expansion index for each public chain from normalized within-repertoire ranks of inferred template counts. A later analysis computed generation probabilities with a VDJ recombination model fitted to out-of-frame rearrangements, and checked the results against IGoR. Hypergeometric tests were used in a later analysis to score TCR-TCR, TCR-HLA and TCR-CMV co-occurrence, with a repertoire-size bias correction applied to the TCR pairs. False discovery rates were estimated in a later analysis by permuting HLA or CMV assignments 20 times. In a later analysis, co-occurring TCRs were grouped with DBSCAN, and TCRdist sequence similarity was added when clustering was performed within HLA-allele-positive subsets. Co-occurrence clustering excluded repertoires with fewer than 30,000 or more than 120,000 public chains, plus five with anomalous nucleotide sharing. Imported from immuneACCESS, the table was reduced by TCRdb to in-frame sequences with V and J called. These copies leave out some clones; in studies compared against another copy, an unresolved V gene accounts for under half, and the cause of the remainder is not known. V and J calls and clone size are given by that table; D and trimming were obtained from the DNA. The sample table shows 110,000 or so clones, and roughly 79% are seen once. In total, the top ten clones hold around 1.3% of the sample.

The cohort was made up of 500 to 850 healthy bone marrow donors. All cohort members were sampled while nominally healthy, although unrecorded immune exposures were likely present. The donor was CMV seronegative and was included in the group of a few hundred seronegative cohort members. Each donor provided a peripheral blood sample, and peripheral blood mononuclear cells were used for TCR beta sequencing. The Qiagen DNeasy Blood Extraction Kit was used to extract genomic DNA from the blood cell samples. The chain uses TRBV6-6 and TRBJ2-7, with the identity of the D gene unclear. The sample consisted of PBMCs. This clonotype originated in a man between 35 and 55 years old in good health and CMV-seronegative. The CDR3 loop reads CASADLVEQYF. The DNA is TGTGCCAGCGCTGACTTGGTCGAGCAGTACTTC.